The following is a TCR beta chain sequence with its context. Per the original data handling: Reference gene primer amplification yielded estimated nucleated cell counts. Profiling relied on immunoSEQ multiplex PCR, and the TCRdb table lists in-frame clones only, not all of them. V, J and clone size are taken as reported in that table, and D and trimming were inferred from the DNA itself. The table shows about 220,000 clones, with 75% to 85% occurring only once. This entry is derived from a study of blood T cell repertoires in COVID-19. For the study at large: Italy, Spain and the United States were the sources of the convalescent and acute COVID-19 samples. PBMCs, B-cell-depleted T cells, or T cells provided the cDNA or gDNA that made up the material.

One Seattle source followed patients from active infection through their disease course. V was shortened by 4 bases and J by 5 bases, with 17 bases between the two germline ends. The CDR3 is made up of 15 amino acids. The germline gives CDR1 LNHDA, CDR2 SQIVND (reference sequence). The sequence was obtained from a woman aged 70-85 years with COVID-19, enrolled during active disease. The genes are TRBV19 and TRBJ1-1; D perhaps matches TRBD1 (5 bases). Sequencing was carried out using peripheral blood. The CDR3 DNA follows: TGTGCCAGTAGTAACGGACCCCCGGGGGGGACTGAAGCTTTCTTT. Protein: CASSNGPPGGTEAFF.